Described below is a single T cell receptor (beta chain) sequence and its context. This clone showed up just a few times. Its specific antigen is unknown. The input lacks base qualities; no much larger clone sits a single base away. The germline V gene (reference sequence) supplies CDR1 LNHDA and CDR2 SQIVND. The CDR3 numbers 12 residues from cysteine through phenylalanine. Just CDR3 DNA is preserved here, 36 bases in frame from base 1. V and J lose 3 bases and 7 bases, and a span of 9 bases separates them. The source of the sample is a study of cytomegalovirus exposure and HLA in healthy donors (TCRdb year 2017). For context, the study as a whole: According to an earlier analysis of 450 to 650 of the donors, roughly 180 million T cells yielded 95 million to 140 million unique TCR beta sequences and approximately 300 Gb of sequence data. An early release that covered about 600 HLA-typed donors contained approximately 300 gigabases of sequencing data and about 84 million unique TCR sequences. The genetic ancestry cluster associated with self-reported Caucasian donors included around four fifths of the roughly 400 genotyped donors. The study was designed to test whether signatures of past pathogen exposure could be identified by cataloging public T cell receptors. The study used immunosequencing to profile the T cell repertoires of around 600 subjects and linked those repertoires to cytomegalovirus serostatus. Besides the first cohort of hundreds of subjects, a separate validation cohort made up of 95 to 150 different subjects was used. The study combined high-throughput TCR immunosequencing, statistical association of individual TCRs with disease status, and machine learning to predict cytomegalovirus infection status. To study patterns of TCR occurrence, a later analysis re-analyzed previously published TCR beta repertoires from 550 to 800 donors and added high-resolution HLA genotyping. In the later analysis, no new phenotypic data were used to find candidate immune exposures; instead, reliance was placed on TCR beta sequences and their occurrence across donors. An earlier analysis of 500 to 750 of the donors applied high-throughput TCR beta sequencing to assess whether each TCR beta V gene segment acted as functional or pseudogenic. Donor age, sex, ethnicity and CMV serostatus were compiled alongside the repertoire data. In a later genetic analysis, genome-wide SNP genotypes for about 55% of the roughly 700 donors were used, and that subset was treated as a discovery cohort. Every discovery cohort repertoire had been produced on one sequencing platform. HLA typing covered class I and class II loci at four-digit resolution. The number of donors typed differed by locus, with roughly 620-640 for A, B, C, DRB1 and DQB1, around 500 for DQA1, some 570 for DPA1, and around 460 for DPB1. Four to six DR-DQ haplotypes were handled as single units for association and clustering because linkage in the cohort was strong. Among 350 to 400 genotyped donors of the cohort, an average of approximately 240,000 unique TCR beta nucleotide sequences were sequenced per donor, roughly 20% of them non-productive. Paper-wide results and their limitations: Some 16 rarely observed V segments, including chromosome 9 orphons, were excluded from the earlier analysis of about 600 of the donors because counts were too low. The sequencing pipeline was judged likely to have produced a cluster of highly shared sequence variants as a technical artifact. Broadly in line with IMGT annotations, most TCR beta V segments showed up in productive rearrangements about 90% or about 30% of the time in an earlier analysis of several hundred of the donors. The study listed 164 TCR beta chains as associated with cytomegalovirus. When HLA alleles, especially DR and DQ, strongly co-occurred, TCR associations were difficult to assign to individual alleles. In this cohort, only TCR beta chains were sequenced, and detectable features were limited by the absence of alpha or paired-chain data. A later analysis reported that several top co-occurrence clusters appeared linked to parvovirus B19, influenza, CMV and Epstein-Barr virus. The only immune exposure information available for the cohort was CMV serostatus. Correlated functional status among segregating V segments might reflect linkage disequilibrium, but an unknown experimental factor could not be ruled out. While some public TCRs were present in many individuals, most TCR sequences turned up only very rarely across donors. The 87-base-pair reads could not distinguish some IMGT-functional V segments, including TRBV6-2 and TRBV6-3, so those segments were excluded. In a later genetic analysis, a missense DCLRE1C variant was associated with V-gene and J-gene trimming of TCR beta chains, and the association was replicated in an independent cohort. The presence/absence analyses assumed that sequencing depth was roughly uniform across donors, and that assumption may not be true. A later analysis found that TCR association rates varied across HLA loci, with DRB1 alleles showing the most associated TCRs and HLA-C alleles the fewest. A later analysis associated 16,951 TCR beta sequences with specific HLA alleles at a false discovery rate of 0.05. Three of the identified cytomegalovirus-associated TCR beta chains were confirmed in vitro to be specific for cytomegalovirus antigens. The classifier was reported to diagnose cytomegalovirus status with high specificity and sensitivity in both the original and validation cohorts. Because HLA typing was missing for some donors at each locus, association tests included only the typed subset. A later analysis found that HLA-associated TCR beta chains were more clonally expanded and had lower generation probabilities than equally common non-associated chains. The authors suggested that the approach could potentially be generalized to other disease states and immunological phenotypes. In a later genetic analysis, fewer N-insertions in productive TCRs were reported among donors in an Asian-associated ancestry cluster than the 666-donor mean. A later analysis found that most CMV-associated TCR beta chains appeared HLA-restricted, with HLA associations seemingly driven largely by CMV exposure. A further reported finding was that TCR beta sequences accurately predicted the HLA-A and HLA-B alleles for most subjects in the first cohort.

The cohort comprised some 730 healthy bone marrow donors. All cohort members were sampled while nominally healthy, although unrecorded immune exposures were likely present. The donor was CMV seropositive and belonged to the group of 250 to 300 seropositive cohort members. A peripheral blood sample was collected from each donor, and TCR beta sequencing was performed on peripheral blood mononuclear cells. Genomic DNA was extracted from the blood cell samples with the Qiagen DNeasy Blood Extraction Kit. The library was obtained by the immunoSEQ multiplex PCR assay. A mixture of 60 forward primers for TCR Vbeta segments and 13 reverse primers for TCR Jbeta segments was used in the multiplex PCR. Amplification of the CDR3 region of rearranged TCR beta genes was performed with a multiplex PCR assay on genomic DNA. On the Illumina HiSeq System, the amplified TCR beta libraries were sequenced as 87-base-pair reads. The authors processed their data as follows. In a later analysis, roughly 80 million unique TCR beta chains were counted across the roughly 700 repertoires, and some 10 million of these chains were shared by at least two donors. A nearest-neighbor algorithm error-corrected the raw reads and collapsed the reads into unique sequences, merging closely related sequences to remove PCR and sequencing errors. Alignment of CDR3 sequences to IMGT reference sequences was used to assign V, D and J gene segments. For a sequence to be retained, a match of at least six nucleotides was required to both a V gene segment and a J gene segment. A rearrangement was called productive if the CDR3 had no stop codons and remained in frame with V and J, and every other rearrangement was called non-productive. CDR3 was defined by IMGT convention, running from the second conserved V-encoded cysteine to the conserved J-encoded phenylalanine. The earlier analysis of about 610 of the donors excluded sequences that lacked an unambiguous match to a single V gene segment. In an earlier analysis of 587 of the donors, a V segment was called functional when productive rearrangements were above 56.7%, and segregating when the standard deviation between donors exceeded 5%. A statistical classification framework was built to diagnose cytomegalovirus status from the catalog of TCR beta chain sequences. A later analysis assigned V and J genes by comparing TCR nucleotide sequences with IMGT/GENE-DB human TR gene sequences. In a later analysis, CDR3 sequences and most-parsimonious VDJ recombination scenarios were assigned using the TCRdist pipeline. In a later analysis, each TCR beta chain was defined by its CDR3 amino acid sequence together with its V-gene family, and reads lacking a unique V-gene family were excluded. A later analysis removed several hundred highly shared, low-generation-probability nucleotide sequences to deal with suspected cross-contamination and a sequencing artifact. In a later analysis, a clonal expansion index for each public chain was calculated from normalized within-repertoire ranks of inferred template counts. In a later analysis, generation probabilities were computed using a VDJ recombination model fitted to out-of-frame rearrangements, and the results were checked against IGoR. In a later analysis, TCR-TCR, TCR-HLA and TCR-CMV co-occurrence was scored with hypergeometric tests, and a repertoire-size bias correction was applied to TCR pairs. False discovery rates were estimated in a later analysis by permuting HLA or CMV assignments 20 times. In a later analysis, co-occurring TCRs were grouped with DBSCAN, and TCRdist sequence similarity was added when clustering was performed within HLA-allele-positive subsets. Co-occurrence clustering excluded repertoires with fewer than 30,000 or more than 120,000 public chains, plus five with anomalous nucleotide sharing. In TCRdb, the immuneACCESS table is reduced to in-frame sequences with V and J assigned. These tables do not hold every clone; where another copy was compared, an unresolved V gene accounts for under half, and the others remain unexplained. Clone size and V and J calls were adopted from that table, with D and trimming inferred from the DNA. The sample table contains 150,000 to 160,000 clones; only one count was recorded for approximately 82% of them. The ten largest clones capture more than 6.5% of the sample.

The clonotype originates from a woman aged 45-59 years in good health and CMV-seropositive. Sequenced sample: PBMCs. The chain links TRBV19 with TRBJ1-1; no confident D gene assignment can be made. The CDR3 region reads CASSIALGEAFF. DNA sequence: TGTGCCAGTAGTATTGCCCTCGGTGAAGCTTTCTTT.